The 18 T cell receptor beta chains reported below all come from one sample, sequenced in a study of blood T cell repertoires in COVID-19. Only in-frame clones appear in the TCRdb table, and some are missing; sequencing was by immunoSEQ multiplex PCR. The data contain tens of thousands of clones, around 87% of them seen just once; the ten biggest clones take up about 16%. Sequenced sample: peripheral blood. The receptors stem from a human donor in a cohort sampled during active COVID-19.

The J gene is TRBJ1-1, the V gene TRBV19; 9 nucleotides match TRBD1. This CDR3 contains 16 residues. Per germline, CDR1 LNHDA and CDR2 SQIVND (reference sequence). J gave up 1 base and V 10 bases, and 13 bases lay outside the gene matches. The CDR3 protein is CATSLIPGQGNTEAFF. CDR3 DNA: TGTGCCACTAGCTTGATTCCGGGACAGGGGAACACTGAAGCTTTCTTT. The full variable domain, its missing parts supplied by reference TRBV19 and TRBJ1-1, is DGGITQSPKYLFRKEGQNVTLSCEQNLNHDAMYWYRQDPGQGLRLIYYSQIVNDFQKGDIAEGYSVSREKKESFPLTVTSAQKNPTAFYLCATSLIPGQGNTEAFFGQGTRLTVV.

This clone was detected a few times. V usage is TRBV28 and J usage is TRBJ1-1; TRBD1 aligns across 12 bases. The germline V gene encodes CDR1 MDHEN and CDR2 SYDVKM. The CDR3 runs to 13 residues. The ends lost 7 bases at V and 10 bases at J; junction bases unmatched: 7. CDR3 in amino acids: CASTGTGGLVAFF. The CDR3 DNA is TGTGCCAGCACCGGGACAGGGGGCCTCGTAGCTTTCTTT.

This rearrangement joins TRBV28 to TRBJ2-7, with TRBD1 as a possible D gene (8 bases). The CDR3 is 15 residues long. Trimming took off 6 bases at V and 5 bases at J, with 20 bases between the two ends. Looked up from germline, CDR1 is MDHEN and CDR2 is SYDVKM. CDR3 coding DNA: TGTGCCAGCAGGACAGGGGAGGGGCTGGCGGACGAGCAGTACTTC. Its protein product is CASRTGEGLADEQYF.

CDR3 loop: CATRPGLAGEETQYF. CDR3 sequence (DNA): TGTGCCACCCGCCCGGGACTAGCGGGAGAGGAGACCCAGTACTTC. This chain joins TRBV15 and TRBJ2-5; the match to TRBD2 covers 14 bases. Trimming took 8 bases from V and 5 from J; bases not matched to a gene: 7. Germline V gene lookup returns CDR1 LNHNV and CDR2 YYDKDF (reference sequence). CDR3 size: 15 residues.

The chain is built from TRBV5-1 and TRBJ2-7, with 8 bases identical to TRBD1. Germline V CDR1 and CDR2: SGHRS, YFSETQ. The CDR3 is 15 amino acids. Trimming at V came to 0 bases and at J to 6 bases, leaving 8 bases not matched to a gene. The DNA for the CDR3 is TGCGCCAGCAGCTTGGTAGGACAGGGAATGTCCGAGCAGTACTTC. It is translated as CASSLVGQGMSEQYF.

The V and J genes are TRBV10-1 and TRBJ1-1; D gene uncertain. This CDR3 comprises 15 residues. V lost 3 bases to trimming and J lost 0 bases, with 11 bases between them. Germline lookup yields CDR1 WNHNN and CDR2 SYGVQD (reference sequence). In DNA, the CDR3 is TGCGCCAGCAGTGACCGACTTACGGTGAACACTGAAGCTTTCTTT. Amino acids: CASSDRLTVNTEAFF.

The V and J genes are TRBV5-6 and TRBJ1-1, with 7 bases identical to TRBD1. V was pared by 6 bases and J by 2 bases, with 7 bases of the junction left unmatched. The germline V gene has CDR1 SGHDT and CDR2 YYEEEE. CDR3 length equals 14 residues. The CDR3 bases are TGTGCCAGCAACACCGGGACAGCCAACACTGAAGCTTTCTTT. Translated, it gives CASNTGTANTEAFF.

The V call is TRBV2, the J call TRBJ2-5, with a tentative D call TRBD2 (5 bases). V was clipped by 4 bases and J by 5 bases, with 14 bases between them. This CDR3 is built from 14 residues. CDR1 is SNHLY and CDR2 is FYNNEI in the germline V gene. CDR3 coding DNA: TGTGCCAGCAGTGCCCTAGCCGTTGGCGAGACCCAGTACTTC. Translated, it gives CASSALAVGETQYF.

The V and J genes are TRBV7-9 and TRBJ2-3; the D is unclear. V shed 7 bases and J shed 2 bases, with 16 bases lying between them. Germline CDR1 reads SEHNR; CDR2 reads FQNEAQ (reference sequence). This CDR3 is built from 15 residues. The CDR3 is CASTKVRNITDTQYF. CDR3 coding DNA: TGTGCCAGCACCAAGGTGCGGAACATCACAGATACGCAGTATTTT.

The gene calls are TRBV7-9 and TRBJ1-3; D remains ambiguous. This CDR3 is built from 17 residues. CDR1 and CDR2 (germline): SEHNR, FQNEAQ (reference sequence). V lost 0 bases and J 3 bases, leaving 15 bases between the germline ends. The CDR3: CASSLALGGRLGNTIYF. The CDR3, as DNA: TGTGCCAGCAGCTTAGCGCTCGGAGGGCGTCTTGGAAACACCATATATTTT.

The chain has TRBV27 and TRBJ1-1; the match to TRBD1 covers 9 bases. The CDR3 extends over 13 amino acids. V shed 3 bases, J shed 10 bases, and the junction held 6 bases outside the gene matches. Germline V CDR1 and CDR2: MNHEY, SMNVEV (reference sequence). The CDR3 protein is CASSFTGGSGAFF. In DNA, the CDR3 is TGTGCCAGCAGTTTTACAGGGGGCTCGGGAGCTTTCTTT.

This chain uses TRBV7-2 with TRBJ2-7; possible D gene TRBD1, 7 bases. CDR1 SGHTA and CDR2 FQGNSA come from the germline V gene. The germline V and J ends were trimmed by 2 bases and 2 bases, with 13 bases remaining between them. The CDR3 is 15 amino acids. The chain's CDR3 is CASSLWRDRTYEQYF. DNA for the CDR3: TGTGCCAGCAGCTTATGGCGGGACAGAACCTACGAGCAGTACTTC.

The chain links TRBV9 to TRBJ2-7; possible D gene TRBD2, 5 bases. V lost 3 bases and J 6 bases, leaving 16 bases between the germline ends. The CDR3 sequence is 14 residues long. Germline lookup yields CDR1 SGDLS and CDR2 YYNGEE. The CDR3 DNA reads as TGTGCCAGCAGCGCTCGGGGTCCCCCCGGCGAGCAGTACTTC. Translated, it gives CASSARGPPGEQYF.

This sequence joins TRBV7-8 and TRBJ2-5; tentatively, D is TRBD1 (6 bases). Germline-derived CDR1 and CDR2 are SGHVS and FQNEAQ. This CDR3 is 16 amino acids long. Trimming pared 5 bases from V and 1 base from J, leaving 17 bases between. CDR3 coding DNA: TGTGCCAGCAGCCAACCCGCACAGGGTGGCCAAGAGACCCAGTACTTC. Translated: CASSQPAQGGQETQYF.

The rearrangement uses TRBV10-3 and TRBJ2-7; no reliable D call. V was trimmed by 7 bases and J by 5 bases, leaving 12 bases between them. Germline V gene lookup returns CDR1 ENHRY and CDR2 SYGVKD. The CDR3 loop spans 12 amino acids. CDR3 loop: CAIKTDNNEQYF. The CDR3 coding sequence is TGTGCCATCAAAACCGACAATAACGAGCAGTACTTC.

The V and J genes are TRBV5-4 and TRBJ2-1; a possible D gene is TRBD2 (7 bases). V lost 5 bases to trimming and J lost 7 bases, with 16 bases between them. CDR3 length equals 14 residues. Looked up from germline, CDR1 is SGHNT and CDR2 is YYREEE (reference sequence). The CDR3 here is CASSRGGSLNEQFF. The CDR3 nucleotides are TGTGCCAGCAGTAGGGGGGGGAGTCTGAATGAGCAGTTCTTC. Drawing the rest from reference TRBV5-4 and TRBJ2-1, the complete variable domain is ETGVTQSPTHLIKTRGQQVTLRCSSQSGHNTVSWYQQALGQGPQFIFQYYREEENGRGNFPPRFSGLQFPNYSSELNVNALELDDSALYLCASSRGGSLNEQFFGPGTRLTVL.

The rearrangement joins TRBV4-1 to TRBJ1-4; a possible D gene is TRBD1 (6 bases). Germline CDR1 reads MGHRA; CDR2 reads YSYEKL. CDR3 length: 11 residues. V was shortened by 2 bases and J by 11 bases, with 6 bases between the two germline ends. The CDR3 region is CASSQQGKLFF. CDR3 bases: TGCGCCAGCAGCCAACAGGGGAAACTGTTTTTT.

The rearrangement links TRBV19 to TRBJ2-1; the match to TRBD2 covers 8 bases. Per germline, CDR1 LNHDA and CDR2 SQIVND (reference sequence). The CDR3 runs to 15 residues. The junction had 4 bases not matched to a gene; V was cut back by 6 bases and J by 0 bases. The CDR3 region has the DNA TGTGCCAGTAGGAGGAGCGGGAGCTCCTACAATGAGCAGTTCTTC. Translation gives CASRRSGSSYNEQFF.